This entry lists 10 T cell receptor beta chains sequenced from one sample in a study of tumor-infiltrating lymphocytes in localized non-small cell lung cancer. Using immunoSEQ multiplex PCR, the repertoire was profiled, and TCRdb retains in-frame clones only, with some absent. The top ten clones hold over 6% of a sample with roughly 11,000 clones, around 83% of them seen once. Sequencing used lung tumor tissue. These TCRs come from a human donor with non-small cell lung cancer.

The chain uses TRBV7-3 and TRBJ1-1; 12 nucleotides match TRBD1. Germline CDR1 is SGHTA and CDR2 is FQGTGA. Trimming removed 1 base from V and 4 bases from J; junction bases left unmatched: 16. CDR3 size: 20 residues. The CDR3 here is CASSLIGPTGTGGAGTEAFF. The CDR3 nucleotides read TGTGCCAGCAGCTTAATTGGTCCGACCGGGACAGGGGGCGCGGGCACTGAAGCTTTCTTT.

V is TRBV5-1 and J is TRBJ2-7, with D unresolved. Germline V gene sequence: CDR1 SGHRS, CDR2 YFSETQ. The CDR3 sequence is 12 residues long. The ends were cut back, 4 bases at V and 2 bases at J, with 7 bases in the middle. The CDR3 sequence: CASSALAYEQYF. The CDR3 DNA is TGCGCCAGCAGCGCCCTAGCCTACGAGCAGTACTTC.

This clone occurred once. The chain couples TRBV28 to TRBJ2-7; D unclear. The germline V gene has CDR1 MDHEN and CDR2 SYDVKM. The V end lost 4 bases, the J end lost 2 bases, and 3 bases lay between the germline ends. This CDR3 has 11 residues. The CDR3 sequence is CASSSTYEQYF. The DNA for the CDR3 is TGTGCCAGCAGTTCGACCTACGAGCAGTACTTC. Combining the CDR3 with reference TRBV28 and TRBJ2-7 gives the whole variable domain DVKVTQSSRYLVKRTGEKVFLECVQDMDHENMFWYRQDPGLGLRLIYFSYDVKMKEKGDIPEGYSVSREKKERFSLILESASTNQTSMYLCASSSTYEQYFGPGTRLTVT.

The sample holds a few counts of this clone. The rearrangement uses TRBV5-1 and TRBJ2-5; 12 bases are shared with TRBD1. CDR1 and CDR2 from the germline V gene are SGHRS and YFSETQ. The CDR3 has 15 residues. Losses at the gene ends were 7 bases for V and 5 bases for J; bases not matched to a gene: 9. CDR3 coding DNA: TGCGCCAGCTGGACCGGGACAGGGGGCTTGGAGACCCAGTACTTC. Its translation is CASWTGTGGLETQYF.

This clone was detected a few times. This rearrangement joins TRBV7-9 to TRBJ2-5; 7 nucleotides agree with TRBD2. This CDR3 contains 15 residues. The J segment lost 2 bases and the V segment lost 4 bases, leaving 7 bases of the junction unmatched. Per germline, CDR1 SEHNR and CDR2 FQNEAQ (reference sequence). CDR3 region: CASSSGLEKQETQYF. DNA of the CDR3: TGTGCCAGCAGCTCCGGACTAGAAAAACAAGAGACCCAGTACTTC.

The V call is TRBV5-4, the J call TRBJ2-5, with D possibly called TRBD1 or TRBD2 (5 bases each). Germline lookup yields CDR1 SGHNT and CDR2 YYREEE (reference sequence). The CDR3 extends over 17 amino acids. Trimming removed 4 bases from V and 1 base from J, with 20 bases in between. In nucleotides, the CDR3 is TGTGCCAGCAGCCCGGGGCAGGCAGGGCGCCGCCAAGAGACCCAGTACTTC. Its translation is CASSPGQAGRRQETQYF.

The chain is built from TRBV28 and TRBJ2-2; D call uncertain. The V gene's germline CDR1 is MDHEN and CDR2 SYDVKM. CDR3 length: 16 residues. The V gene lost 5 bases and the J gene lost 1 base, with 14 bases spanning the gap. This chain's CDR3 is CASSLLLVGNTGELFF. DNA for the CDR3: TGTGCCAGCAGTCTATTGTTGGTTGGGAACACCGGGGAGCTGTTTTTT.

The rearrangement joins TRBV29-1 to TRBJ2-1; 11 bases are shared with TRBD2. Germline trimming cut 0 bases from V and 6 bases from J; bases unmatched to any gene: 10. CDR1 is SQVTM, CDR2 ANQGSEA, per germline. This CDR3 region has 17 residues. CDR3 residues: CSVEDLTSGRAGNEQFF. The DNA of the CDR3 is TGCAGCGTTGAAGACCTAACTAGCGGGAGAGCCGGCAATGAGCAGTTCTTC.

CDR3 bases: TGTGCCAGCAGCGTGGGAGGGGACGTGAACACTGAAGCTTTCTTT. The encoded protein is CASSVGGDVNTEAFF. The chain links TRBV9 to TRBJ1-1; weak D call: TRBD1 (5 bases). This CDR3 is built from 15 residues. With 2 bases removed from V and 0 bases from J, the gap between germline ends came to 11 bases. Germline V gene sequence: CDR1 SGDLS, CDR2 YYNGEE.

This clone was observed a single time. The chain links TRBV5-1 to TRBJ2-7; 9 bases line up with TRBD1. The junction had 7 bases not matched to a gene; V was cut back by 3 bases and J by 6 bases. The CDR3 totals 14 residues. CDR1 is SGHRS, CDR2 YFSETQ, per germline. The DNA of the CDR3 is TGCGCCAGCAGCTCCAAGGGACAGGGTGGCGAGCAGTACTTC. This translates into CASSSKGQGGEQYF.